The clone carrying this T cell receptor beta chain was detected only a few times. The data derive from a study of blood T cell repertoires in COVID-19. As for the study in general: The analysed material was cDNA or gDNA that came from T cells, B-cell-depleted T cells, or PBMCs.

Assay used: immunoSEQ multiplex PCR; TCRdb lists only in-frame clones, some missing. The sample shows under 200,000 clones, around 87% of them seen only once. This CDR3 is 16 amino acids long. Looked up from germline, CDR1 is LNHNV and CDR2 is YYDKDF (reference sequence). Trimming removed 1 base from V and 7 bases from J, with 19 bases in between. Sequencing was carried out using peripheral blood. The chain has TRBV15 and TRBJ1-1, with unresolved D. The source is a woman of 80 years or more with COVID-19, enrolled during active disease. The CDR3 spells CATSRGLLDVVDEAFF. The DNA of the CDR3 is TGTGCCACCAGCAGAGGACTGCTAGACGTTGTCGATGAAGCTTTCTTT.